This T cell receptor beta chain emerged from a study of blood T cell repertoires in COVID-19. Trimming at V came to 2 bases and at J to 8 bases, leaving 9 bases not matched to a gene. Per germline, CDR1 SGHAT and CDR2 FQNNGV. The CDR3 sequence is 16 residues long. Generated by immunoSEQ multiplex PCR, the TCRdb table keeps only in-frame clones and is missing some. The sample has 400,000 or so clones, approximately 90% seen once. The material sequenced was peripheral blood. The TCR sequence derives from a young man with COVID-19, enrolled during active disease. V gene TRBV11-2 combines with J gene TRBJ2-3; 11 nucleotides agree with TRBD2. The CDR3 DNA follows: TGTGCCAGCAGCTTAATGACTAGCGGGGTAGGGGGTACGCAGTATTTT. It specifies CASSLMTSGVGGTQYF.